This T cell receptor beta chain was obtained from a study of cytomegalovirus exposure and HLA in healthy donors. Study-wide points: Some public TCRs appeared in many individuals, while most sequences were rare. Later, an analysis found that TCR clusters from the first cohort tended to co-occur in the 120 validation repertoires. Researchers counted 164 TCR beta chains as cytomegalovirus-associated.

Sequenced by immunoSEQ multiplex PCR; TCRdb stores in-frame clones only, minus some. Here the sample spans 130,000 or so clones, over 85% being singletons. Concerning this clone: Its cognate antigen is unknown.

The sample comprised PBMCs. The source of this sequence is a man aged 25 to 40 in good health and CMV-seronegative.

CDR3 coding DNA: TGTGCCAGCAGCGTAGGGGACAGGGTTTATCAGCCCCAGCATTTT. Protein: CASSVGDRVYQPQHF. The chain couples TRBV9 to TRBJ1-5; 9 nucleotides align to TRBD1. The CDR3 has 15 amino acids. Losses at the gene ends were 0 bases for V and 5 bases for J; bases not matched to a gene: 3. Germline V CDR1 and CDR2: SGDLS, YYNGEE. Looking up the rest from reference TRBV9 and TRBJ1-5 gives the full variable domain: DSGVTQTPKHLITATGQRVTLRCSPRSGDLSVYWYQQSLDQGLQFLIQYYNGEERAKGNILERFSAQQFPDLHSELNLSSLELGDSALYFCASSVGDRVYQPQHFGDGTRLSIL.